What follows describes a single T cell receptor (beta chain). In germline, CDR1 is MDHEN, CDR2 SYDVKM. This CDR3 has 17 amino acids. Losses at the gene ends were 1 base for V and 3 bases for J; bases not matched to a gene: 6. The sample belongs to a study of T cell responses to AZD1222 COVID-19 vaccine. Combined were second doses at about 4 or about 12 weeks. Sequencing was performed with immunoSEQ multiplex PCR; in TCRdb, only in-frame clones are kept and a portion is missing. The sample carries about 200,000 clones, approximately 93% recorded once. The receptor comes from an adult who received the AZD1222 COVID-19 vaccine. Source: peripheral blood, taken 28 days after the second AZD1222 dose. V is TRBV28 and J is TRBJ1-4; 9 bases are shared with TRBD1. This CDR3 is CASSLYPRQGANEKLFF. The CDR3 DNA reads TGTGCCAGCAGTTTATACCCCCGACAGGGGGCTAATGAAAAACTGTTTTTT.